The 19 T cell receptor beta chains presented below share a single source sample, sequenced in a study of blood T cell repertoires in COVID-19. Here immunoSEQ multiplex PCR was the method, and the copy in TCRdb shows in-frame clones only, minus some. The table lists about 160,000 clones, 81% of them singletons. The sequenced sample was PBMCs or T cells enriched from blood (not recorded which). The receptors here all came from a woman in her forties with acute COVID-19.

V usage is TRBV24-1 and J usage is TRBJ2-3; D may be TRBD2 (5 bases). The CDR3 runs to 13 residues. Trimming stripped 0 bases from V and 6 bases from J, with 6 bases between. CDR1 is KGHDR and CDR2 is SFDVKD in the germline V gene. The CDR3 is CATSDLRGDTQYF. Written as DNA, the CDR3 is TGTGCCACCAGTGATTTGCGCGGGGATACGCAGTATTTT.

The chain recombines TRBV6-1 with TRBJ2-7, with TRBD2 matching over 7 bases. This CDR3 has 15 residues. The V gene end was trimmed by 0 bases and the J gene end by 5 bases; junction bases not matched to a gene: 7. Germline V gene lookup returns CDR1 MNHNS and CDR2 SASEGT. The CDR3 spells CASSEAGGSGDEQYV. The CDR3 DNA reads as TGTGCCAGCAGTGAAGCGGGCGGGAGTGGGGACGAGCAGTACGTC.

V gene TRBV11-2 combines with J gene TRBJ2-7, with 9 bases identical to TRBD1. Germline V gene data show CDR1 as SGHAT and CDR2 as FQNNGV. J was trimmed by 4 bases and V by 1 base; bases with no gene match: 11. CDR3 length: 17 amino acids. The DNA of the CDR3 is TGTGCCAGCAGCTTAGGAGGGAAGGGACAGGGTGTTTACGAGCAGTACTTC. It yields the protein CASSLGGKGQGVYEQYF.

This clone appeared a few times. The chain combines TRBV28 with TRBJ1-2, with D perhaps TRBD1 (5 bases). CDR1 is MDHEN, CDR2 SYDVKM, per germline. The CDR3 is 17 residues long. V lost 2 bases and J 1 base, leaving 17 bases between the germline ends. CDR3 protein: CASSLAAGVSSNYGYTF. CDR3 nucleotides: TGTGCCAGCAGTTTAGCGGCGGGGGTTTCCAGTAACTATGGCTACACCTTC.

This clone was observed many times. V gene TRBV29-1 combines with J gene TRBJ1-1; D is ambiguous. Germline CDR1 and CDR2: SQVTM and ANQGSEA. Trimming shortened V by 0 bases and J by 7 bases, and 9 bases separated the two germline ends. The CDR3 totals 12 residues. CDR3 nucleotide sequence: TGCAGCGTTGAAGATGTAGTGCTTGAAGCTTTCTTT. Amino acids: CSVEDVVLEAFF.

The chain combines TRBV2 with TRBJ2-1, with TRBD2 matching over 10 bases. There are 16 residues in the CDR3. The trim removed 6 bases at V and 6 bases at J, leaving 11 bases unmatched. Germline CDR1 is SNHLY and CDR2 is FYNNEI. The CDR3 is CASSREREGPINEQFF. The DNA for the CDR3 is TGTGCCAGCAGCAGGGAGCGGGAGGGCCCGATCAATGAGCAGTTCTTC.

This chain joins TRBV5-6 and TRBJ2-1; D perhaps matches TRBD2 (6 bases). The germline gives CDR1 SGHDT, CDR2 YYEEEE. V was shortened by 0 bases and J by 2 bases, with 12 bases between the two germline ends. The CDR3 has 16 amino acids. CDR3 amino acids: CASSLGRERTYNEQFF. CDR3 bases: TGTGCCAGCAGCTTGGGACGGGAGAGGACCTACAATGAGCAGTTCTTC.

This clone showed up just a few times. This chain uses TRBV4-1 with TRBJ1-1; no reliable D call. CDR1 is MGHRA, CDR2 YSYEKL, per germline. This CDR3 spans 12 amino acids. V was pared by 3 bases and J by 7 bases, with 9 bases between. DNA for the CDR3: TGCGCCAGCAGCCACGGCGGGTTTGAAGCTTTCTTT. Translated: CASSHGGFEAFF.

The sample holds a few counts of this clone. The J gene is TRBJ2-7, the V gene TRBV3-1 (or the pseudogene TRBV3-2); D is undetermined. The ends were cut back, 4 bases at V and 2 bases at J, with 9 bases in the middle. CDR1 and CDR2 from the germline V gene are LGHDT and YNNKEL (reference sequence). This CDR3 spans 13 amino acids. DNA of the CDR3: TGTGCCAGCAGCCGAGGTTCCACCTACGAGCAGTACTTC. Translation: CASSRGSTYEQYF.

This clone came up once. V usage is TRBV2 and J usage is TRBJ2-1, with 8 bases that match TRBD2. The CDR3 consists of 11 residues. V was pared by 4 bases and J by 14 bases, with 4 bases of the junction left unmatched. Germline V gives CDR1 SNHLY, CDR2 FYNNEI. The CDR3 DNA sequence: TGTGCCAGCAGTGTATCAGCGGGAGAGTTCTTC. Its protein is CASSVSAGEFF.

V and J are TRBV7-2 and TRBJ1-2, with D uncertain. The CDR3 covers 14 residues. V gave up 5 bases and J gave up 8 bases, with 18 bases separating them. Germline V lookup: CDR1 SGHTA, CDR2 FQGNSA. DNA for the CDR3: TGTGCCAGCAGCCTTGGAGGCCCCTCAACAGGCTACACCTTC. Protein: CASSLGGPSTGYTF.

The chain joins TRBV6-5 to TRBJ1-2, with TRBD1 identical over 7 bases. Per the germline V gene, CDR1 is MNHEY and CDR2 is SVGAGI. V was clipped by 6 bases and J by 4 bases; unmatched bases: 5. This CDR3 region has 13 residues. The CDR3 DNA sequence: TGTGCCAGCAGCCTCGGGACAGCCTATGGCTACACCTTC. It yields the protein CASSLGTAYGYTF.

This clone has just a few counts. V is TRBV6-2 or TRBV6-3 and J is TRBJ2-1, with 8 bases matching TRBD2. The CDR3 sequence is 15 residues long. The V gene end was trimmed by 3 bases and the J gene end by 4 bases; junction bases not matched to a gene: 5. The germline V gene has CDR1 MNHEY and CDR2 SVGEGT. The CDR3 spells CASSYSSGGYNEQFF. As DNA, the CDR3 is TGTGCCAGCAGTTATTCCAGCGGGGGTTACAATGAGCAGTTCTTC.

This chain joins TRBV9 and TRBJ1-2; D might be TRBD1 (6 bases). Germline V gene data show CDR1 as SGDLS and CDR2 as YYNGEE. The CDR3 runs 20 residues. V dropped 8 bases and J dropped 0 bases, with 32 bases sitting between them. This CDR3 reads CASTPRGPPLSQQPNYGYTF. CDR3 in DNA: TGTGCCAGTACCCCCAGGGGCCCACCCCTCTCACAACAACCTAACTATGGCTACACCTTC.

This clone was recorded a few times. In DNA, the CDR3 is TGTGCCAGCAGCTTAGGCAGTTCCTCCTACAATGAGCAGTTCTTC. Protein: CASSLGSSSYNEQFF. The chain joins TRBV7-9 to TRBJ2-1; D uncertain. Trimming took 1 base from V and 0 from J, leaving 7 bases between them. Germline CDR1 and CDR2: SEHNR and FQNEAQ (reference sequence). The CDR3 is 15 amino acids.

This chain links TRBV5-6 with TRBJ2-2; tentative D call: TRBD1 (6 bases). Per germline, CDR1 SGHDT and CDR2 YYEEEE. The CDR3 extends over 16 amino acids. The V gene lost 0 bases and the J gene lost 1 base, with 10 bases spanning the gap. In DNA form, the CDR3 reads TGTGCCAGCAGCTTGGCCCCGACAGGGAACACCGGGGAGCTGTTTTTT. It codes for CASSLAPTGNTGELFF.

V usage is TRBV2 and J usage is TRBJ2-6, with 10 bases aligning to TRBD1. The length of the CDR3 is 17 residues. Germline V gene data show CDR1 as SNHLY and CDR2 as FYNNEI. J was trimmed by 0 bases and V by 8 bases; bases with no gene match: 7. CDR3 bases: TGTGCCAGCTATCCGGGACAGGGGATCTCTGGGGCCAACGTCCTGACTTTC. Its translation is CASYPGQGISGANVLTF.

This clone was seen more than once but under ten times. The rearrangement links TRBV27 to TRBJ2-7, with 9 bases lining up with TRBD2. The CDR3 has 15 residues. V trimming: 3 bases; J trimming: 4 bases; junction bases outside the gene matches: 7. Germline CDR1 and CDR2: MNHEY and SMNVEV (reference sequence). The CDR3 bases are TGTGCCAGCAGTTTTAGAGCGGGAGGTTATTACGAGCAGTACTTC. Translated: CASSFRAGGYYEQYF.

This chain connects TRBV11-2 to TRBJ1-1, with a weak D call TRBD1 (5 bases). Trimming left V 5 bases short and J 1 base short, with 11 bases between. The CDR3 extends over 14 amino acids. Germline V gene sequence: CDR1 SGHAT, CDR2 FQNNGV. In DNA form, the CDR3 reads TGTGCCAGCAGCGCGACAACAGGGAACACTGAAGCTTTCTTT. Translated: CASSATTGNTEAFF.